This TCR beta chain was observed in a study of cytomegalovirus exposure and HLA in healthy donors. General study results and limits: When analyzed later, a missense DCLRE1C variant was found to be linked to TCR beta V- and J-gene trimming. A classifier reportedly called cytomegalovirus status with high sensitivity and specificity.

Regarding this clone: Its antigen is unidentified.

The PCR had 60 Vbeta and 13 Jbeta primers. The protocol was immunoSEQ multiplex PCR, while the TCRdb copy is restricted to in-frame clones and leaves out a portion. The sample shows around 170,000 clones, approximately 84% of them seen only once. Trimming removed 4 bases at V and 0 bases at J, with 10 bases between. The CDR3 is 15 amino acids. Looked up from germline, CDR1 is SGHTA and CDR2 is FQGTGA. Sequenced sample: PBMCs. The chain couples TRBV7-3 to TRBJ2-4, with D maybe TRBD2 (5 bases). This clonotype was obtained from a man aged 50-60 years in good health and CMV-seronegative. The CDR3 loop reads CASSYPGLAKNIQYF. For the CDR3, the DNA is TGTGCCAGCAGCTACCCAGGACTAGCCAAAAACATTCAGTACTTC.